This T cell receptor (beta chain) was found in a study of CD4+ T cells in melanoma. TCRdb's table, derived via immunoSEQ multiplex PCR, lists solely in-frame clones and lacks some. This table holds about 14,000 clones, roughly 72% found once. Germline V lookup: CDR1 SGHTS, CDR2 YDEGEE. The CDR3 sequence is 14 residues long. V lost 5 bases and J lost 2, with 11 bases in between. Sequencing used cells from a culture (not recorded whether cultured in vitro). This clonotype was sampled from a human donor with melanoma. J is TRBJ1-5 and V is TRBV5-8; D gene uncertain. DNA for the CDR3: TGTGCCAGCAGAATCCTCCGGGGCAATCAGCCCCAGCATTTT. Protein sequence: CASRILRGNQPQHF.